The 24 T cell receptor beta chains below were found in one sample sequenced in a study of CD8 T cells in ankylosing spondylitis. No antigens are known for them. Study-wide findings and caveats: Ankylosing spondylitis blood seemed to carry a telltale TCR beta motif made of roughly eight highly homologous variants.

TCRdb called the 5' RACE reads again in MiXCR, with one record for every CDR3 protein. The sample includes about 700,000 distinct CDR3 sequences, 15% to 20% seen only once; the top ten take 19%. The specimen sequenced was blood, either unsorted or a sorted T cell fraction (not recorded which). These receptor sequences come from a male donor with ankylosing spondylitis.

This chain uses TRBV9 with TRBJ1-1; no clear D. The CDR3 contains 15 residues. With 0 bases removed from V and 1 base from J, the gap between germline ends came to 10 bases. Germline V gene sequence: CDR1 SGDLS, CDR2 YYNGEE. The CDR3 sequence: CASSVAGIQNTEAFF. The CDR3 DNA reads TGTGCCAGCAGCGTAGCTGGGATCCAGAACACTGAAGCTTTCTTT.

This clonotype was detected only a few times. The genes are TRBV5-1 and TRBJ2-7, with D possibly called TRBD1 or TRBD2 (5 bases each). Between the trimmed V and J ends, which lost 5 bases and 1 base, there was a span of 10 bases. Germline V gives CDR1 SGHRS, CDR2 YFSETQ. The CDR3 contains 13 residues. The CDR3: CASRGDGSYEQYF. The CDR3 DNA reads TGCGCCAGCAGGGGGGACGGATCCTACGAGCAGTACTTC.

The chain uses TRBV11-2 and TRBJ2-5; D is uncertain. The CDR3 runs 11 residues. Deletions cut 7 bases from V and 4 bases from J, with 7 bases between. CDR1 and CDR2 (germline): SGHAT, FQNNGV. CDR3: CASKGLETQYF. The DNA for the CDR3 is TGTGCCAGCAAGGGCTTAGAGACCCAGTACTTC.

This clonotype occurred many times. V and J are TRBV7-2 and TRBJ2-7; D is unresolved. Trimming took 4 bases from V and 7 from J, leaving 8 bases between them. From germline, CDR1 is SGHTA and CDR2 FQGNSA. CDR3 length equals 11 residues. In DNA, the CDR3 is TGTGCCAGCAGCTCCCAAATTGAGCAGTACTTC. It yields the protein CASSSQIEQYF. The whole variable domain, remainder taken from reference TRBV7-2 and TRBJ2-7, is GAGVSQSPSNKVTEKGKDVELRCDPISGHTALYWYRQSLGQGLEFLIYFQGNSAPDKSGLPSDRFSAERTGGSVSTLTIQRTQQEDSAVYLCASSSQIEQYFGPGTRLTVT.

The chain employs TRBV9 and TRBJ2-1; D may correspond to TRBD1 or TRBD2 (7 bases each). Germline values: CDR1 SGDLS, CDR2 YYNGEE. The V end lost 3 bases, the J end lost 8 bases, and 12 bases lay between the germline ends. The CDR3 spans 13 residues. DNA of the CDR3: TGTGCCAGCAGCGGGGGAGGGGGCCATGAGCAGTTCTTC. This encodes CASSGGGGHEQFF.

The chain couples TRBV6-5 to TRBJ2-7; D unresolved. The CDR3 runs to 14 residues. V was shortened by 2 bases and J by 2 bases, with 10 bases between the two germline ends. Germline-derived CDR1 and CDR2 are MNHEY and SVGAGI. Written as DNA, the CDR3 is TGTGCCAGCAGTTACGGTCCCGTCACCTACGAGCAGTACTTC. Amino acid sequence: CASSYGPVTYEQYF.

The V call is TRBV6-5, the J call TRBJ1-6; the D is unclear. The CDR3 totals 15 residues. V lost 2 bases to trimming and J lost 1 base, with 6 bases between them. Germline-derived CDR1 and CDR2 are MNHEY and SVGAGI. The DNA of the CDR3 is TGTGCCAGCAGTTACGGGGTTTCCTATAATTCACCCCTCCACTTT. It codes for CASSYGVSYNSPLHF.

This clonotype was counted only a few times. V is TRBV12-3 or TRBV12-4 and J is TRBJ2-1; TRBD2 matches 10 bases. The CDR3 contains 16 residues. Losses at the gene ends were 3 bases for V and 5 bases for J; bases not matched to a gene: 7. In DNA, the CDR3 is TGTGCCAGCAGTTTTTTAGCGGGAGGAGAGGACAATGAGCAGTTCTTC. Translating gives CASSFLAGGEDNEQFF.

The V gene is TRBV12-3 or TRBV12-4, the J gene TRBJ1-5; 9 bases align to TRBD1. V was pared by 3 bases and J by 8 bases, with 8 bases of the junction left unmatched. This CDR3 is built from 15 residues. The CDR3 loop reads CASSLGQGFGKPQHF. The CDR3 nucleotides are TGTGCCAGCAGTTTGGGACAGGGATTTGGAAAGCCCCAGCATTTT.

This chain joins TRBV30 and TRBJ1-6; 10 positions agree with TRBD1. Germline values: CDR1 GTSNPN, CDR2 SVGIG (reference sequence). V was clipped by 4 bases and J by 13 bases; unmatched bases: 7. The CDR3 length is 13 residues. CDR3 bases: TGTGCCTGGAACCTAGGACAGGGGGTTCCCCTCCACTTT. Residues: CAWNLGQGVPLHF.

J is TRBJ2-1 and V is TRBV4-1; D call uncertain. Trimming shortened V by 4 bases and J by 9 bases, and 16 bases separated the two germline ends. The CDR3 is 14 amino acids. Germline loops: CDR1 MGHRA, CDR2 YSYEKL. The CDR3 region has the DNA TGCGCCAGCAGCCTCAGAAGGTCGAGAGTTGAGCAGTTCTTC. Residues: CASSLRRSRVEQFF.

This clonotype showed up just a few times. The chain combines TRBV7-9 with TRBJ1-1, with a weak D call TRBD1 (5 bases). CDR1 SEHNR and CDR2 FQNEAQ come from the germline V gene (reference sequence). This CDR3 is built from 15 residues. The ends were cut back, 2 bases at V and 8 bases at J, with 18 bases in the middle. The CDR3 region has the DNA TGTGCCAGCAGCTTACTTCGGGAGAGGGGACTGGAAGCTTTCTTT. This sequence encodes CASSLLRERGLEAFF.

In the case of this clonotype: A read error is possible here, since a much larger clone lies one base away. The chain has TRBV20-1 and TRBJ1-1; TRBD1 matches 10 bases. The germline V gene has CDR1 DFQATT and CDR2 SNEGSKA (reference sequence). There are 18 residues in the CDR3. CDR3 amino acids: CGARAGLGDRGLGTEAFF. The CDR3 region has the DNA TGCGGTGCTAGAGCCGGCCTAGGAGACAGGGGGCTAGGCACTGAAGCTTTCTTT.

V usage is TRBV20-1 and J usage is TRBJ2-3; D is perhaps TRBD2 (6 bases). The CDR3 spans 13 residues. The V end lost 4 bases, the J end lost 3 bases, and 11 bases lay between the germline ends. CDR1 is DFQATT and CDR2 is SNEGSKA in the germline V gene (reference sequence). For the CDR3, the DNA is TGCAGTGCTATTGGGACTGTAACAGATACGCAGTATTTT. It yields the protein CSAIGTVTDTQYF.

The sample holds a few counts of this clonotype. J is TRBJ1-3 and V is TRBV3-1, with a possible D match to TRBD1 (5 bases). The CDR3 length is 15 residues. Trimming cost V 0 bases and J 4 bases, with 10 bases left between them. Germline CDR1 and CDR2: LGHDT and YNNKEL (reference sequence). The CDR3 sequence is CASSQERGTGNTIYF. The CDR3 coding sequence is TGTGCCAGCAGCCAAGAGAGAGGGACGGGAAACACCATATATTTT.

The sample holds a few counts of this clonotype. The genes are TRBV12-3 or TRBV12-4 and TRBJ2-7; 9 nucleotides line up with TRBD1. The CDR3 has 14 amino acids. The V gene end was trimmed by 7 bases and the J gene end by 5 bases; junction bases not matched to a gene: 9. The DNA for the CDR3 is TGTGCCAGCACCCCAGGGACAGGGAGTAACGAGCAGTACTTC. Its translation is CASTPGTGSNEQYF.

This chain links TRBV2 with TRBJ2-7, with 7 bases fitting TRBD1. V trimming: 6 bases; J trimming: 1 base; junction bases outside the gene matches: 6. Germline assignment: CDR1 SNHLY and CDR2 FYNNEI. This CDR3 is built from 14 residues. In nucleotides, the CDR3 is TGTGCCAGCAGGCCGGGACAGCTATCCTACGAGCAGTACTTC. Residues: CASRPGQLSYEQYF. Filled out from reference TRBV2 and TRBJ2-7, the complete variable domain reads EPEVTQTPSHQVTQMGQEVILRCVPISNHLYFYWYRQILGQKVEFLVSFYNNEISEKSEIFDDQFSVERPDGSNFTLKIRSTKLEDSAMYFCASRPGQLSYEQYFGPGTRLTVT.

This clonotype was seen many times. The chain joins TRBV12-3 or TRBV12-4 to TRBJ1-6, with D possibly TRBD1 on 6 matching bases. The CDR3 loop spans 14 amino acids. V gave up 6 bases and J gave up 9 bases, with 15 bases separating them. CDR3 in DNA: TGTGCCAGCAGGGTACAGGGAGCTAGTTCACCCCTCCACTTT. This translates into CASRVQGASSPLHF.

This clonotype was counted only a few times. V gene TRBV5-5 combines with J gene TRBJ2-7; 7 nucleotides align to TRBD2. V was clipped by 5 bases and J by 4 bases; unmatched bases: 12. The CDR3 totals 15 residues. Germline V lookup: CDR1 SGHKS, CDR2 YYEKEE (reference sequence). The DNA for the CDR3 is TGTGCCAGCAGTCAATTTTTGGGGGGGAATTACGAGCAGTACTTC. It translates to CASSQFLGGNYEQYF.

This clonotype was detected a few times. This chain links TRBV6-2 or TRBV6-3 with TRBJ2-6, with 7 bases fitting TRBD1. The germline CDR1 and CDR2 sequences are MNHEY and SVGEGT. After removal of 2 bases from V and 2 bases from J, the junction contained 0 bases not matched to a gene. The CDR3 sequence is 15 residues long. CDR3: CASSYGTAGANVLTF. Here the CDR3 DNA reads TGTGCCAGCAGTTACGGGACAGCTGGGGCCAACGTCCTGACTTTC.

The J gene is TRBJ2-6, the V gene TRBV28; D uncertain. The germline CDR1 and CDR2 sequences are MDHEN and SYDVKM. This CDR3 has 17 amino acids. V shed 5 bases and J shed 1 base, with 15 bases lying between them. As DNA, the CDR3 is TGTGCCAGCAGTCCAGGCAGGATTCTATCTGGGGCCAACGTCCTGACTTTC. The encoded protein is CASSPGRILSGANVLTF.

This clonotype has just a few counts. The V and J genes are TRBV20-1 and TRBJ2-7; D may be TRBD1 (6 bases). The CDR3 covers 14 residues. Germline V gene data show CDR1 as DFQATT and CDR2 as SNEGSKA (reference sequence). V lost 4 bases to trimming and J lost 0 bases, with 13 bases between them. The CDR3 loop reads CSAKDRLPSYEQYF. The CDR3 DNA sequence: TGCAGTGCTAAGGACAGACTCCCCTCCTACGAGCAGTACTTC.

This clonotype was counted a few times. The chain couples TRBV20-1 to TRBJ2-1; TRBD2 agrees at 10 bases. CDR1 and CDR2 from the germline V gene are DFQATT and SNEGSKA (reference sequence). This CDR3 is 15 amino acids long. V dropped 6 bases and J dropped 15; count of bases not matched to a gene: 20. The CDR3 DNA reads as TGCAGTGCAACACCAACTAGCGGGACGTTATCAGTGTGGTTCTTC. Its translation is CSATPTSGTLSVWFF.

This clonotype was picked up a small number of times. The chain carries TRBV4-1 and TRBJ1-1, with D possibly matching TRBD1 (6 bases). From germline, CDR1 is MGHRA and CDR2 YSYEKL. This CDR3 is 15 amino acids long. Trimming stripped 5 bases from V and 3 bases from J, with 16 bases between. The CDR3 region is CASSDSTGLDTEAFF. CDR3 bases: TGCGCCAGCAGCGACAGTACAGGGTTGGACACTGAAGCTTTCTTT.